The 14 T cell receptor beta chains reported below all come from one sample, sequenced in a study of T cell responses to AZD1222 COVID-19 vaccine. The table came from immunoSEQ multiplex PCR; TCRdb's copy has only in-frame clones and leaves some out. The sample gives about 97,000 clones, about 88% of which show up once; about 2.5% is in the top ten. The sequenced sample was peripheral blood, obtained on day 0 of AZD1222 vaccination. These receptors were obtained from an adult in good health.

This clone was seen a handful of times. V usage is TRBV6-2 or TRBV6-3 and J usage is TRBJ2-7; TRBD2 matches at 8 bases. Looked up from germline, CDR1 is MNHEY and CDR2 is SVGEGT. This CDR3 is built from 15 residues. V gave up 5 bases and J gave up 0 bases; unmatched junction bases: 6. The CDR3 nucleotides are TGTGCCAGCAGTAGACTAGCGCAGAGCTCCTACGAGCAGTACTTC. This sequence encodes CASSRLAQSSYEQYF.

The J gene is TRBJ2-3, the V gene TRBV6-2 or TRBV6-3; TRBD2 aligns across 12 bases. From germline, CDR1 is MNHEY and CDR2 SVGEGT. The CDR3 length is 16 residues. With V trimmed by 4 bases and J by 6 bases, 8 bases remained unmatched. CDR3 sequence: CASSSRTSGAGDTQYF. The CDR3 DNA is TGTGCCAGCAGTTCCCGGACTAGCGGGGCGGGGGATACGCAGTATTTT.

V usage is TRBV24-1 and J usage is TRBJ2-3; no clear D gene. The CDR3 is 13 residues long. Germline V gene data show CDR1 as KGHDR and CDR2 as SFDVKD. The V end was cut by 2 bases, the J end by 11 bases, with 13 bases between. CDR3 residues: CATSDYSTTMQYF. As DNA, the CDR3 is TGTGCCACCAGTGATTACAGTACTACGATGCAGTATTTT.

The chain joins TRBV11-3 to TRBJ2-7, with a tentative D call TRBD2 (5 bases). This CDR3 contains 14 residues. Germline V CDR1 and CDR2: SGHNT, YENEEA. V shed 4 bases and J shed 0 bases, with 10 bases lying between them. The CDR3 spells CASSSGLSSYEQYF. DNA for the CDR3: TGTGCCAGCAGCTCCGGACTGTCCTCCTACGAGCAGTACTTC.

The chain has TRBV7-2 and TRBJ1-4, with D possibly matching TRBD1 (6 bases). V lost 1 base, J lost 7 bases, and 13 bases lay in between. This CDR3 contains 15 residues. Germline values: CDR1 SGHTA, CDR2 FQGNSA. The CDR3 nucleotides are TGTGCCAGCAGCTTAGTTAGCAGGGGAGGTGAAAAACTGTTTTTT. Translation: CASSLVSRGGEKLFF.

V and J are TRBV5-4 and TRBJ1-2, with 11 nucleotides matching TRBD1. V lost 4 bases, J lost 7 bases, and 6 bases stayed unmatched. Germline loops: CDR1 SGHNT, CDR2 YYREEE (reference sequence). This CDR3 is 14 amino acids long. The CDR3 region is CASSPDRGQLGYTF. CDR3 nucleotides: TGTGCCAGCAGCCCGGACAGGGGGCAACTTGGCTACACCTTC.

V and J are TRBV3-1 (or the pseudogene TRBV3-2) and TRBJ2-3; 7 nucleotides align to TRBD2. There are 15 residues in the CDR3. CDR1 is LGHDT and CDR2 is YNNKEL in the germline V gene (reference sequence). The ends lost 2 bases at V and 0 bases at J; junction bases unmatched: 2. The chain's CDR3 is CASSQSGASTDTQYF. Written as DNA, the CDR3 is TGTGCCAGCAGCCAAAGCGGGGCAAGCACAGATACGCAGTATTTT.

The V gene is TRBV7-9, the J gene TRBJ2-7; weak D call: TRBD1 (6 bases). Germline V CDR1 and CDR2: SEHNR, FQNEAQ (reference sequence). Trimming left V 2 bases short and J 5 bases short, with 10 bases between. This CDR3 is 13 amino acids long. In DNA, the CDR3 is TGTGCCAGCAGCTTACCAGGGGTCCACGAGCAGTACTTC. Its protein is CASSLPGVHEQYF.

The chain has TRBV12-5 and TRBJ2-3; 9 positions match TRBD2. With 6 bases clipped from V and 2 bases from J, the junction kept 9 bases outside the gene matches. Germline values: CDR1 LGHNT, CDR2 FRNRAP. This CDR3 spans 16 amino acids. The CDR3 sequence is CASGRLGLATTDTQYF. DNA of the CDR3: TGTGCTAGTGGCCGACTCGGACTAGCGACCACAGATACGCAGTATTTT.

V usage is TRBV7-9 and J usage is TRBJ1-1; maybe TRBD1 (5 bases). This CDR3 contains 15 residues. Per the germline V gene, CDR1 is SEHNR and CDR2 is FQNEAQ (reference sequence). The V end was cut by 5 bases, the J end by 3 bases, with 16 bases between. The CDR3 here is CASSKIRGMDTEAFF. CDR3 bases: TGTGCCAGCAGCAAGATCCGGGGGATGGACACTGAAGCTTTCTTT.

Points on this clone: The conserved phenylalanine or tryptophan is not found at the CDR3 terminus, so this likely reflects a read error. Because the CDR3's place on the DNA is in doubt, the DNA is left out and the CDR3 is given as listed by TCRdb. The rearrangement joins TRBV5-8 to TRBJ1-3; the DNA was not used to check the table's D call, TRBD1. The germline V gene has CDR1 SGHTS and CDR2 YDEGEE. The CDR3 spans 10 amino acids, including both terminal residues. CDR3 region: CASSLFRLQM.

The gene calls are TRBV11-3 and TRBJ1-3, with 8 bases identical to TRBD1. V dropped 1 base and J dropped 0; count of bases not matched to a gene: 8. The CDR3 has 18 residues. Germline CDR1 reads SGHNT; CDR2 reads YENEEA. DNA for the CDR3: TGTGCCAGCAGCTTAGGAGAGGGACAGGCCTTCTCTGGAAACACCATATATTTT. Amino acids: CASSLGEGQAFSGNTIYF.

V is TRBV14 and J is TRBJ1-2, with D possibly matching TRBD1 (6 bases). CDR1 and CDR2 (germline): SGHDN, FVKESK. V was pared by 4 bases and J by 6 bases, with 33 bases between. The CDR3 is made up of 20 amino acids. CDR3 protein: CASSPLSGGRRVVGTDGYTF. The CDR3 DNA sequence: TGTGCCAGCAGCCCCTTAAGTGGGGGGCGAAGGGTAGTAGGAACGGATGGCTACACCTTC.

The chain combines TRBV9 with TRBJ2-5; TRBD1 matches 9 bases. The V segment lost 4 bases and the J segment 4 bases; nucleotides outside the gene matches: 5. Germline V gives CDR1 SGDLS, CDR2 YYNGEE. The CDR3 loop spans 14 amino acids. CDR3 loop: CASSPDRGGETQYF. CDR3 nucleotides: TGTGCCAGCAGCCCAGACAGGGGGGGAGAGACCCAGTACTTC.